This T cell receptor (beta chain) is drawn from a study of shared clonotypes between healthy human individuals. TCRdb's copy holds only in-frame clones and misses some; the assay was immunoSEQ multiplex PCR. The data contain around 1.1 million clones, 78% of them seen just once; the ten biggest clones take up roughly 0.57%. This receptor was obtained from a man between 18 and 29 years old in good health. Some clones in this sample may be carry-over from other donors' samples. Sequencing input: memory CD4+ T cells from PBMCs. The subset: CD45RA-negative fraction.

CDR3 DNA: TGTGCCAGCAGCTTAATGCAGGGAGCAGAAGCTTTCTTT. It encodes CASSLMQGAEAFF. The chain uses TRBV11-2 and TRBJ1-1; TRBD1 might be the D (5 bases). Germline V gene sequence: CDR1 SGHAT, CDR2 FQNNGV. The length of the CDR3 is 13 residues. Trimming removed 2 bases at V and 8 bases at J, with 12 bases between.